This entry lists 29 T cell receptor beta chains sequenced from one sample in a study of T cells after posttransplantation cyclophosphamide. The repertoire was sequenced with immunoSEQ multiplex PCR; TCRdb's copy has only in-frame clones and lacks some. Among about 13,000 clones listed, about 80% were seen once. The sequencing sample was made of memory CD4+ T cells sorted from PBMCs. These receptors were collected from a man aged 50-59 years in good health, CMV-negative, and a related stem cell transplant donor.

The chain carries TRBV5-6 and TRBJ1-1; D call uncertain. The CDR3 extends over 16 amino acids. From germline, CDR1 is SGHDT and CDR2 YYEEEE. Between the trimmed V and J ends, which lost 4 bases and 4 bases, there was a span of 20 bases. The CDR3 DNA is TGTGCCAGCAGCCAGGTTCTGGGTGGGAGGATCACTGAAGCTTTCTTT. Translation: CASSQVLGGRITEAFF.

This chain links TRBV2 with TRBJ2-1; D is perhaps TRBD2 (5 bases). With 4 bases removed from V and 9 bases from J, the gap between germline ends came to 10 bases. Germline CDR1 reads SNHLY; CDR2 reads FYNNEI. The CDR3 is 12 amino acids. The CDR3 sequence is CASSVYGSEQFF. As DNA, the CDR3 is TGTGCCAGCAGTGTTTATGGGAGTGAGCAGTTCTTC. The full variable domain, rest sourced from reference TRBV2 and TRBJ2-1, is EPEVTQTPSHQVTQMGQEVILRCVPISNHLYFYWYRQILGQKVEFLVSFYNNEISEKSEIFDDQFSVERPDGSNFTLKIRSTKLEDSAMYFCASSVYGSEQFFGPGTRLTVL.

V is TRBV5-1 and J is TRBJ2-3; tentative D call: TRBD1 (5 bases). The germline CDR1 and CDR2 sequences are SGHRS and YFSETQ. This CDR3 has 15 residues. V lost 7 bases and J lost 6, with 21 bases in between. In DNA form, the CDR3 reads TGCGCCAGCTGGAGTTCCGGACACCCTCTCGATACGCAGTATTTT. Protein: CASWSSGHPLDTQYF.

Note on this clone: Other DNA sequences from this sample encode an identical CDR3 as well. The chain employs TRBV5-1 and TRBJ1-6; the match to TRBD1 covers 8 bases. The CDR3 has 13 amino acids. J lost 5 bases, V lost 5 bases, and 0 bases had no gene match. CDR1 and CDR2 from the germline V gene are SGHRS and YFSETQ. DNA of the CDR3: TGCGCCAGCAGGGGACAGGATAATTCACCCCTCCACTTT. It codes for CASRGQDNSPLHF.

The CDR3 sequence is CASNLWPGQLFANTGELFF. The DNA for the CDR3 is TGTGCCAGCAATCTCTGGCCGGGACAGCTGTTCGCGAACACCGGGGAGCTGTTTTTT. The J gene is TRBJ2-2, the V gene TRBV7-3, with 7 bases matching TRBD1. Per germline, CDR1 SGHTA and CDR2 FQGTGA. Trimming removed 7 bases from V and 0 bases from J; junction bases left unmatched: 17. The CDR3 consists of 19 residues.

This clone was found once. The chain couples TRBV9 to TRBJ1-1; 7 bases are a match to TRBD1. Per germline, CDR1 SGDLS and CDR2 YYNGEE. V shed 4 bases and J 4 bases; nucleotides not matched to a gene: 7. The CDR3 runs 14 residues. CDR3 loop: CASSPLQGSTEAFF. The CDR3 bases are TGTGCCAGCAGCCCATTACAGGGGAGCACTGAAGCTTTCTTT.

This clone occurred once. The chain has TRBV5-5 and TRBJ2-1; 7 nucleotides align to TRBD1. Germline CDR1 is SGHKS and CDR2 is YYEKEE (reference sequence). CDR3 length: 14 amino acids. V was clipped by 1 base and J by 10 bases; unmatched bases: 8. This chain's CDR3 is CASSLRQGVGEQFF. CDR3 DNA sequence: TGTGCCAGCAGCTTGCGTCAGGGGGTGGGGGAGCAGTTCTTC.

CDR3 amino acids: CASSLDRGAGELFF. The CDR3 DNA reads as TGCGCCAGCAGCTTGGACAGGGGGGCCGGGGAGCTGTTTTTT. This rearrangement joins TRBV5-1 to TRBJ2-2; TRBD1 agrees at 8 bases. The germline gives CDR1 SGHRS, CDR2 YFSETQ. The J segment lost 6 bases and the V segment lost 0 bases, leaving 1 base of the junction unmatched. The CDR3 totals 14 residues.

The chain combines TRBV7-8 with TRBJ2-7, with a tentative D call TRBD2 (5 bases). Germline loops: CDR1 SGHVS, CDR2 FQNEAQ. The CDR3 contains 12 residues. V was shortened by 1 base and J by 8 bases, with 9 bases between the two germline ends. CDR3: CASSLERAKQYF. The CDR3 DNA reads TGTGCCAGCAGCTTAGAGAGGGCCAAGCAGTACTTC. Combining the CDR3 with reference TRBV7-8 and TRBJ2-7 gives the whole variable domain GAGVSQSPRYKVAKRGQDVALRCDPISGHVSLFWYQQALGQGPEFLTYFQNEAQLDKSGLPSDRFFAERPEGSVSTLKIQRTQQEDSAVYLCASSLERAKQYFGPGTRLTVT.

The CDR3 here is CAISRGGEQYF. The CDR3 DNA is TGTGCCATCAGTAGGGGCGGCGAGCAGTACTTC. The J gene is TRBJ2-7, the V gene TRBV10-3; perhaps TRBD1 as D (5 bases). The germline V gene encodes CDR1 ENHRY and CDR2 SYGVKD. The ends were cut back, 5 bases at V and 6 bases at J, with 8 bases in the middle. The CDR3 is 11 amino acids.

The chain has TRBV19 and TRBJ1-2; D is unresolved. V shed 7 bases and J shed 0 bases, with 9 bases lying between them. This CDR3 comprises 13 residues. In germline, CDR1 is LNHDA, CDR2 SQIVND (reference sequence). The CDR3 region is CASKSAPNYGYTF. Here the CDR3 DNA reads TGTGCCAGTAAGTCAGCGCCTAACTATGGCTACACCTTC.

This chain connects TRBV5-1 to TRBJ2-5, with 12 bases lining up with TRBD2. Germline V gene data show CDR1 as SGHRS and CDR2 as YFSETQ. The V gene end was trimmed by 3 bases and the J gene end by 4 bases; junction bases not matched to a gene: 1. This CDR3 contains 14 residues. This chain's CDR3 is CASSWGLAGETQYF. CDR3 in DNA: TGCGCCAGCAGCTGGGGACTAGCGGGAGAGACCCAGTACTTC.

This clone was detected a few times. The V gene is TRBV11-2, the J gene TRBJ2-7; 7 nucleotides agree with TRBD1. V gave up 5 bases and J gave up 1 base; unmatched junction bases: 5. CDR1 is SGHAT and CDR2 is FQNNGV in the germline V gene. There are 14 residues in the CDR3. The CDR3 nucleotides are TGTGCCAGCAGCCCGGGACAGCTTTCCTACGAGCAGTACTTC. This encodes CASSPGQLSYEQYF.

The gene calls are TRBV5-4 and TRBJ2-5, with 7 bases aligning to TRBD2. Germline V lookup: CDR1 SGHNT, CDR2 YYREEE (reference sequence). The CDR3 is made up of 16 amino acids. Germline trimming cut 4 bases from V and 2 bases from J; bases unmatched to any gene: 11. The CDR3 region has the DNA TGTGCCAGCAGCGCCTCTGGGGGGGACCTTCAAGAGACCCAGTACTTC. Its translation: CASSASGGDLQETQYF.

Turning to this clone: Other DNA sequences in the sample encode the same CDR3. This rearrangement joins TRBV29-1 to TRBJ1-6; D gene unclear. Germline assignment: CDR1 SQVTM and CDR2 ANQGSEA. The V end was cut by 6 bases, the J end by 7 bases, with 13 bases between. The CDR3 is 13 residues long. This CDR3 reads CSVREQENSPLHF. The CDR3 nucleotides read TGCAGCGTGAGGGAGCAAGAAAATTCACCCCTCCACTTT.

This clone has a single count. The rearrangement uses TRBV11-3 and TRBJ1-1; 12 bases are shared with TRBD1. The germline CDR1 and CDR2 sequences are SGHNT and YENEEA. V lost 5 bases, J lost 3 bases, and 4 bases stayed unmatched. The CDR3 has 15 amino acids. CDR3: CASSKGQGAYTEAFF. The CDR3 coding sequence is TGTGCCAGCAGCAAGGGACAGGGGGCGTACACTGAAGCTTTCTTT.

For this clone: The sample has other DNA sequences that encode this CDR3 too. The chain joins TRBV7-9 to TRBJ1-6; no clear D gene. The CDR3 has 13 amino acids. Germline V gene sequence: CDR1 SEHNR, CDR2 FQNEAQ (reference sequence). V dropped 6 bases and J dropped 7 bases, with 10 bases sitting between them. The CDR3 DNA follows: TGTGCCAGCAGTTCACAGTCAAATTCACCCCTCCACTTT. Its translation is CASSSQSNSPLHF.

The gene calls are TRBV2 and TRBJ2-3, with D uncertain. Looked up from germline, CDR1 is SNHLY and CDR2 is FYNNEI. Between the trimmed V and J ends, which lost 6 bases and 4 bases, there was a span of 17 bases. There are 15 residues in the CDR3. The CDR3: CASRTRMAGPDTQYF. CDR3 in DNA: TGTGCCAGCAGAACTCGGATGGCAGGCCCAGATACGCAGTATTTT.

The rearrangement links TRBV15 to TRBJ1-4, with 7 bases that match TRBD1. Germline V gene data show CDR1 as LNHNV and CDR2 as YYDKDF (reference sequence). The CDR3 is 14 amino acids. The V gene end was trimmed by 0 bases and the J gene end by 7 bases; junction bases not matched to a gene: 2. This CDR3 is CATSRDRGAEKLFF. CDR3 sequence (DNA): TGTGCCACCAGCAGAGACAGGGGGGCTGAAAAACTGTTTTTT.

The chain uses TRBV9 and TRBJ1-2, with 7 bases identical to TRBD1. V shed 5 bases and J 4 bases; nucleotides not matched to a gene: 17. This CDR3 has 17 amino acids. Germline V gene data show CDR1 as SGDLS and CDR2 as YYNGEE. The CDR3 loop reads CASREIQPGQSSYGYTF. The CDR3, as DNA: TGTGCCAGCAGGGAAATTCAACCGGGACAGAGTTCCTATGGCTACACCTTC. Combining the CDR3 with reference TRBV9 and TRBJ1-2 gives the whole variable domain DSGVTQTPKHLITATGQRVTLRCSPRSGDLSVYWYQQSLDQGLQFLIQYYNGEERAKGNILERFSAQQFPDLHSELNLSSLELGDSALYFCASREIQPGQSSYGYTFGSGTRLTVV.

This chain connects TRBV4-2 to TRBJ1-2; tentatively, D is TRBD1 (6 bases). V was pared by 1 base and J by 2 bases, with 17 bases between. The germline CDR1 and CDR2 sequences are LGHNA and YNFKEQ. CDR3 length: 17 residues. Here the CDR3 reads CASSQVGGAERNYGYTF. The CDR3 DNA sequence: TGTGCCAGCAGCCAAGTCGGGGGGGCGGAGAGAAACTATGGCTACACCTTC.

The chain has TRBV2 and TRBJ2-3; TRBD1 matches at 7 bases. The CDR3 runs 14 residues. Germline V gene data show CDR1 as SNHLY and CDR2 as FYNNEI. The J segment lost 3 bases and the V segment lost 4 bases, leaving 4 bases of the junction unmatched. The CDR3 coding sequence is TGTGCCAGCAGTGTCCGCAGGGGGACAGATACGCAGTATTTT. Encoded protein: CASSVRRGTDTQYF.

DNA of the CDR3: TGTGCCAGCTCACCAAGCCACAGTTATTCTGGGGCCAACGTCCTGACTTTC. Protein: CASSPSHSYSGANVLTF. V is TRBV18 and J is TRBJ2-6; D not resolved. The ends were cut back, 2 bases at V and 1 base at J, with 12 bases in the middle. The V gene's germline CDR1 is KGHSH and CDR2 LQKENI. CDR3 length: 17 residues.

CDR3: CASSLRQGGGTQYF. In DNA, the CDR3 is TGTGCCAGCTCCCTACGCCAGGGAGGGGGTACGCAGTATTTT. The chain is built from TRBV18 and TRBJ2-3; TRBD2 might be the D (7 bases). CDR3 length: 14 amino acids. Germline V CDR1 and CDR2: KGHSH, LQKENI. The ends were cut back, 6 bases at V and 8 bases at J, with 18 bases in the middle.

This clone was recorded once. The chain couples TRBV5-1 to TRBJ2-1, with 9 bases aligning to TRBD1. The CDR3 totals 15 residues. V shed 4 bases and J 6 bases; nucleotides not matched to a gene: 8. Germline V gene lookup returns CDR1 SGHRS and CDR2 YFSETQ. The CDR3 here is CASSPGQGGRNEQFF. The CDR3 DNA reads TGCGCCAGCAGCCCGGGACAGGGTGGGCGCAATGAGCAGTTCTTC. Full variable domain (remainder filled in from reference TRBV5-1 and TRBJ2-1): KAGVTQTPRYLIKTRGQQVTLSCSPISGHRSVSWYQQTPGQGLQFLFEYFSETQRNKGNFPGRFSGRQFSNSRSEMNVSTLELGDSALYLCASSPGQGGRNEQFFGPGTRLTVL.

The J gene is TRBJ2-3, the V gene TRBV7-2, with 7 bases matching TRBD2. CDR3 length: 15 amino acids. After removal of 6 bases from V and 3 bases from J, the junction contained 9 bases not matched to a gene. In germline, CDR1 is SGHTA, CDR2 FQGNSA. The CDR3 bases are TGTGCCAGCAGTGGGAGGGGCAAGGGGACAGATACGCAGTATTTT. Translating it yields CASSGRGKGTDTQYF.

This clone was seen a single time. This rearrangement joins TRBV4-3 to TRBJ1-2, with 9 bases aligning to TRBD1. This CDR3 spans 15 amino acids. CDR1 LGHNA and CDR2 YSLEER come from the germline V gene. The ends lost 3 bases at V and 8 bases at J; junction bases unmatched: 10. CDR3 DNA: TGCGCCAGCAGCCAGACCCCGGGACAGGGTATAGGCTACACCTTC. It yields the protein CASSQTPGQGIGYTF.

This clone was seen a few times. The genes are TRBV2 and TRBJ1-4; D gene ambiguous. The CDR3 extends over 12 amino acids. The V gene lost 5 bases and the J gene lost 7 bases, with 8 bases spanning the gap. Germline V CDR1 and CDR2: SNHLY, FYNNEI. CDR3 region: CASSPEAEKLFF. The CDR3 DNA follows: TGTGCCAGCAGTCCTGAGGCTGAAAAACTGTTTTTT.

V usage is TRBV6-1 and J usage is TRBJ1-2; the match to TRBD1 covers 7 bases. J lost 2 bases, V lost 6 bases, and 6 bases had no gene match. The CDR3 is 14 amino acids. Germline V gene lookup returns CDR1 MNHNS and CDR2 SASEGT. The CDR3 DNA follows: TGTGCCAGCAGACCGACAGGGACCAACTATGGCTACACCTTC. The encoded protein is CASRPTGTNYGYTF.